Listed here are 15 T cell receptor beta chains from one sample, sequenced in a study of Ad26.COV2.S vaccination and SARS-CoV-2 variants (dated by TCRdb to the early 2020s). The library relied on the immunoSEQ multiplex PCR assay. In its TCRdb copy, this immuneACCESS table keeps in-frame sequences only and misses some clones. Where compared with another copy, unresolved V genes explain less than half of these, and the others have no known cause. In all, the sample holds about 390,000 clones, and 70% to 90% of those were seen once. 3% to 4.5% of the sample lies in the top ten. Per the publication, the treatment or condition label means: 15 to 20 received Ad26.COV2.S at low or high dose, single or two shots; roughly 5 received placebo; per-sample allocation not given. For vaccine and placebo recipients, repertoires were sequenced using samples collected on day 63 after the first injection. Here the sequenced sample was peripheral blood, taken in a trial of Ad26.COV2.S vaccine versus placebo. These receptor sequences come from a person between 18 and 60 years old who received the Ad26.COV2.S COVID-19 vaccine or a placebo.

The chain joins TRBV5-4 to TRBJ2-5, with TRBD2 matching over 13 bases. V gave up 0 bases and J gave up 7 bases; unmatched junction bases: 3. Per germline, CDR1 SGHNT and CDR2 YYREEE (reference sequence). CDR3 length: 15 residues. Here the CDR3 DNA reads TGTGCCAGCAGCTTGGACCGGACTAGCGGGGGGACCCAGTACTTC. Amino acid sequence: CASSLDRTSGGTQYF.

The V call is TRBV30, the J call TRBJ2-7, with D possibly TRBD1 on 6 matching bases. The CDR3 contains 13 residues. Germline CDR1 GTSNPN, CDR2 SVGIG (reference sequence). Trimming took 3 bases from V and 3 from J, leaving 12 bases between them. This chain's CDR3 is CAWREDSFYEQYF. The CDR3 bases are TGTGCCTGGAGGGAGGACAGCTTCTACGAGCAGTACTTC.

The sample holds many counts of this clone. V is TRBV3-1 (or the pseudogene TRBV3-2) and J is TRBJ1-1; D not resolved. There are 14 residues in the CDR3. CDR1 and CDR2 (germline): LGHDT, YNNKEL (reference sequence). Deletions cut 2 bases from V and 0 bases from J, with 7 bases between. The CDR3 bases are TGTGCCAGCAGCCAAAGGAGCTTGAACACTGAAGCTTTCTTT. The encoded protein is CASSQRSLNTEAFF.

The rearrangement joins TRBV3-1 (or the pseudogene TRBV3-2) to TRBJ2-2, with no clear D. The CDR3 runs to 17 residues. The germline CDR1 and CDR2 sequences are LGHDT and YNNKEL (reference sequence). V lost 8 bases and J 6 bases, leaving 25 bases between the germline ends. CDR3 sequence reads: CASANWGRTRFAGELFF. In DNA form, the CDR3 reads TGTGCCAGCGCAAACTGGGGTCGAACCAGGTTTGCCGGGGAGCTGTTTTTT.

The rearrangement uses TRBV7-8 and TRBJ1-1; 7 nucleotides match TRBD1. CDR1 and CDR2 (germline): SGHVS, FQNEAQ. Trimming cost V 5 bases and J 4 bases; bases outside gene matches: 10. This CDR3 region has 15 residues. CDR3 region: CASSHHTRGTTEAFF. CDR3 in DNA: TGTGCCAGCAGCCACCACACCAGGGGGACCACTGAAGCTTTCTTT.

This clone turned up a few times. The chain carries TRBV7-9 and TRBJ1-6; 9 bases are a match to TRBD1. The germline V gene encodes CDR1 SEHNR and CDR2 FQNEAQ (reference sequence). This CDR3 contains 15 residues. V dropped 5 bases and J dropped 9; count of bases not matched to a gene: 8. The CDR3 sequence: CASSQQGAGSSPLHF. The CDR3 DNA reads TGTGCCAGCAGCCAACAGGGGGCGGGGAGTTCACCCCTCCACTTT.

The chain's CDR3 is CASSLGGSGETQYF. CDR3 DNA: TGCGCCAGCAGCCTGGGTGGGAGCGGGGAGACCCAGTACTTC. V is TRBV5-1 and J is TRBJ2-5; D may be TRBD2 (6 bases). This CDR3 region has 14 residues. V gave up 4 bases and J gave up 5 bases, with 15 bases separating them. The V gene's germline CDR1 is SGHRS and CDR2 YFSETQ.

The chain combines TRBV2 with TRBJ2-1, with 10 bases matching TRBD2. Unmatched junction bases numbered 12, after V lost 2 bases and J lost 8 bases. CDR3 length: 17 residues. Germline V gene data show CDR1 as SNHLY and CDR2 as FYNNEI. CDR3 protein: CASSEPSGGSPEDEQFF. The DNA of the CDR3 is TGTGCCAGCAGTGAACCTAGCGGGGGATCCCCGGAGGATGAGCAGTTCTTC.

The chain has TRBV6-5 and TRBJ1-5; 7 bases are a match to TRBD1. Germline CDR1 is MNHEY and CDR2 is SVGAGI. This CDR3 is 15 amino acids long. The CDR3 reads CSCEWGTDSNQPQHF. In DNA, the CDR3 is TGTTCATGCGAGTGGGGGACAGATAGCAATCAGCCCCAGCATTTT.

This chain uses TRBV19 with TRBJ1-1; D is undetermined. Germline CDR1 and CDR2: LNHDA and SQIVND (reference sequence). Deletions cut 7 bases from V and 3 bases from J, with 9 bases between. The CDR3 is made up of 12 amino acids. The CDR3 coding sequence is TGTGCCAGTATCGCCCCGGACACTGAAGCTTTCTTT. Its translation is CASIAPDTEAFF.

V usage is TRBV7-6 and J usage is TRBJ1-1; weak D call: TRBD1 (5 bases). Deletions cut 7 bases from V and 8 bases from J, with 20 bases between. CDR1 and CDR2 (germline): SGHVS, FNYEAQ. The length of the CDR3 is 14 residues. The CDR3 DNA sequence: TGTGCCAGCACCCTAGCGGCCGGGGGATCCGAAGCTTTCTTT. Protein: CASTLAAGGSEAFF.

V is TRBV9 and J is TRBJ2-2; 12 positions match TRBD2. The J segment lost 1 base and the V segment lost 4 bases, leaving 2 bases of the junction unmatched. The CDR3 consists of 16 residues. Germline V lookup: CDR1 SGDLS, CDR2 YYNGEE. The CDR3 nucleotides read TGTGCCAGCAGCCTGGGACTAGCGGGGAACACCGGGGAGCTGTTTTTT. Its translation is CASSLGLAGNTGELFF.

CDR3 in DNA: TGTGCCAGCAGCCCGACAGGGGGGGGCACAGATACGCAGTATTTT. This encodes CASSPTGGGTDTQYF. The V call is TRBV14, the J call TRBJ2-3; 9 bases align to TRBD1. Germline V lookup: CDR1 SGHDN, CDR2 FVKESK. Unmatched junction bases numbered 3, after V lost 4 bases and J lost 1 base. The CDR3 contains 15 residues.

This chain connects TRBV25-1 to TRBJ1-2; the D gene is possibly TRBD1 (5 bases). CDR1 and CDR2 (germline): MGHDK, SYGVNS. V lost 2 bases and J 6 bases, leaving 16 bases between the germline ends. CDR3 length equals 15 residues. Here the CDR3 DNA reads TGTGCCAGCAGTGAAAGGGGTGGACCACGGGATGGCTACACCTTC. The encoded protein is CASSERGGPRDGYTF.

The chain's CDR3 is CASSKLVTQTQYF. For the CDR3, the DNA is TGTGCCAGCAGCAAACTAGTTACGCAGACCCAGTACTTC. The rearrangement links TRBV21-1 to TRBJ2-5; the table's D call TRBD2 went unverified against the DNA. TRBV21-1 is a known pseudogene. This CDR3 region has 13 residues.